This TCR beta chain was recovered during a study of T-cell memory formation after mild COVID-19. The wider study: The two donors had largely donor-specific TCR clusters. Points from the study as a whole: Clones that contracted from day 15 to 85 had balanced CD4/CD8; later expanders were CD4+ biased. A subset of responding clones appeared in pre-infection memory, suggesting cross-reactive memory joined.

This clonotype has only a few counts. Its antigen remains unidentified. The germline V gene has CDR1 KGHSH and CDR2 LQKENI. This CDR3 has 11 amino acids. V was cut by 5 bases and J by 8 bases, with 9 bases left in between. 5'RACE, which relied on constant-segment primers, yielded TCR alpha and TCR beta cDNA libraries carrying sample barcodes and UMIs. Using its own MiXCR run on the 5' RACE reads, TCRdb lists one record per CDR3 protein. The sample carries 350,000 to 500,000 distinct CDR3 sequences, approximately 19% recorded once. The receptor was derived from a man between 18 and 35 years old who had mild COVID-19 (a few samples of this study predate the infection). Cell type and time point are not known. This rearrangement joins TRBV18 to TRBJ1-1; D not resolved. The sequencing input was PBMCs or a T cell subset sorted from them (not recorded which). The CDR3 sequence is CASSDMFEAFF. The CDR3 bases are TGTGCCAGCTCAGATATGTTCGAAGCTTTCTTT.